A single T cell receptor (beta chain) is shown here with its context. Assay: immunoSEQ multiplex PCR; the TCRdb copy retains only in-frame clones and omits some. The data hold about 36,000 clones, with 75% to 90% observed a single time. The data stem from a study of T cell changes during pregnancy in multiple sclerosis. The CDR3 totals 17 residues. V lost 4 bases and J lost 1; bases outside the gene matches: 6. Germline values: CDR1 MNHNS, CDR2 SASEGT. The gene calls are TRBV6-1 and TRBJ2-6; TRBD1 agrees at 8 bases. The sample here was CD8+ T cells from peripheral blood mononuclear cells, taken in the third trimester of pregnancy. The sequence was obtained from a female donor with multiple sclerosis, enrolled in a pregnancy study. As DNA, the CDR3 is TGTGCCAGCAGTGCGACAGGGGCTTGGTCTGGGGCCAACGTCCTGACTTTC. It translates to CASSATGAWSGANVLTF.